The present T cell receptor beta chain was sequenced within a study of Graves' ophthalmopathy and Graves' hyperthyroidism. There are many counts of this clonotype. Trimming took 3 bases from V and 3 from J; bases not matched to a gene: 9. CDR1 and CDR2 from the germline V gene are MGHDK and SYGVNS. This CDR3 contains 16 residues. The sequenced template was RNA, covering the TCR beta CDR3 region. The first round was an RT-PCR with HTBI primers, and the second round was a multiplex PCR. Via MiXCR, TCRdb re-called the multiplex PCR reads, giving one row per CDR3 protein. The sample holds around 590,000 distinct CDR3 sequences, 35% to 40% seen once.

The sample taken for sequencing was peripheral blood or thyroid tissue (not recorded which). The receptor was isolated from an adult man with Graves' hyperthyroidism. The chain combines TRBV25-1 with TRBJ2-7, with 9 bases matching TRBD1. Written as DNA, the CDR3 is TGTGCCAGCAGTGAGGTGGGAGGACAGGGGTACTACGAGCAGTACTTC. Translating gives CASSEVGGQGYYEQYF.